Listed below are T cell receptor beta chains from one sample, sequenced in a study of post-analysis software for immune sequencing data. TCRdb ran MiXCR on the PCR reads and lists one entry per CDR3 protein. The sample carries about 820,000 distinct CDR3 sequences, about 53% recorded once. The sample taken for sequencing was blood. These TCRs come from a girl between 5 and 17 years old with multiple sclerosis. Each CDR3 is given with its conserved first and last residue. Each record gives: J gene, D gene, V gene, clone size, CDR3 DNA, CDR3 protein. A D gene is named only where the DNA matches it firmly. Size tells how often a clone was seen (once, few, many) or the class of an expanded clone, and some rows leave it out.

j_call: TRBJ2-1; d_call: TRBD2; v_call: TRBV7-9; clone_size: .; cdr3_nt: TGTGCCAGCAGCTCTCTGGGACTAGCGGGAGAGTCCTACAATGAGCAGTTCTTC; cdr3_aa: CASSSLGLAGESYNEQFF
j_call: TRBJ2-1; d_call: TRBD2; v_call: TRBV6-1; clone_size: .; cdr3_nt: TGTGCCAGCAGCTCAGGACTAGCGGGAGGGCCGGGCGAATACGGGGAGCAGTTCTTC; cdr3_aa: CASSSGLAGGPGEYGEQFF
j_call: TRBJ2-7; d_call: TRBD1; v_call: TRBV29-1; clone_size: few; cdr3_nt: TGCAGCGTTGCGGTGACAGGGGGCACCCACGAGCAGTACTTC; cdr3_aa: CSVAVTGGTHEQYF
j_call: TRBJ1-1; d_call: TRBD1; v_call: TRBV15; clone_size: .; cdr3_nt: TGTGCCACCAGCAGAGAGGACAGGGCTGAAGCTTTCTTT; cdr3_aa: CATSREDRAEAFF
j_call: TRBJ2-2; d_call: TRBD2; v_call: TRBV7-3; clone_size: .; cdr3_nt: TGTGCCAGCAGCCAGGGGACTAGCGCAACCGGGGAGCTGTTTTTT; cdr3_aa: CASSQGTSATGELFF
j_call: TRBJ1-1; d_call: .; v_call: TRBV5-1; clone_size: .; cdr3_nt: TGCGCCAGCAGCTTGGGATACAGGGAAGCTTTCTTT; cdr3_aa: CASSLGYREAFF
j_call: TRBJ2-7; d_call: .; v_call: TRBV20-1; clone_size: .; cdr3_nt: TGCAGTGCTATCCCCGGGGCTTCGTGGGAGCAGTACTTC; cdr3_aa: CSAIPGASWEQYF
j_call: TRBJ2-7; d_call: .; v_call: TRBV6-5; clone_size: many; cdr3_nt: TGTGCCAGCGTGGGAAGGACGCAACCCTCCGAGCAGTACTTC; cdr3_aa: CASVGRTQPSEQYF
j_call: TRBJ2-4; d_call: .; v_call: TRBV12-3/TRBV12-4; clone_size: .; cdr3_nt: TGTGCCAGCAGTTTAGTCTCCGGGGGTGGGGCCAAAAACATTCAGTACTTC; cdr3_aa: CASSLVSGGGAKNIQYF
j_call: TRBJ2-1; d_call: .; v_call: TRBV29-1; clone_size: .; cdr3_nt: TGCAGCGTAAGAATCTTAGAGCAGTTCTTC; cdr3_aa: CSVRILEQFF
j_call: TRBJ2-1; d_call: .; v_call: TRBV9; clone_size: .; cdr3_nt: TGTGCCAGCAGCGTAGCCGGGCATGAGCAGTTCTTC; cdr3_aa: CASSVAGHEQFF
j_call: TRBJ2-1; d_call: TRBD2; v_call: TRBV20-1; clone_size: .; cdr3_nt: TGCAGTGCTAAAAGAGCGGGAGGGCGGAATGAGCAGTTCTTC; cdr3_aa: CSAKRAGGRNEQFF
j_call: TRBJ2-7; d_call: .; v_call: TRBV14; clone_size: .; cdr3_nt: TGTGCCAGCAGCCAAGGGTTAGTCTTCTACGAGCAGTACTTC; cdr3_aa: CASSQGLVFYEQYF
j_call: TRBJ2-7; d_call: TRBD1; v_call: TRBV29-1; clone_size: .; cdr3_nt: TGCAGCGTGAAGGGACAGAACTACGAGCAGTACTTC; cdr3_aa: CSVKGQNYEQYF
j_call: TRBJ2-6; d_call: .; v_call: TRBV20-1; clone_size: .; cdr3_nt: TGCAGTGCTAGGGACACACGCTCTGGGGCCAACGTCCTGACTTTC; cdr3_aa: CSARDTRSGANVLTF
j_call: TRBJ2-7; d_call: TRBD2; v_call: TRBV5-1; clone_size: .; cdr3_nt: TGCGCCAGCAGCCCAGCGGGGCAGGGACTCTACGAGCAGTACTTC; cdr3_aa: CASSPAGQGLYEQYF
j_call: TRBJ1-6; d_call: .; v_call: TRBV5-1; clone_size: few; cdr3_nt: TGCGCCAGCAGACAGAGCTCCTATAATTCACCCCTCCACTTT; cdr3_aa: CASRQSSYNSPLHF